This T cell receptor (beta chain) was retrieved from a study of blood T cell repertoires in COVID-19. The germline CDR1 and CDR2 sequences are MNHEY and SVGEGT. CDR3 length: 14 residues. V dropped 1 base and J dropped 6 bases, with 11 bases sitting between them. Produced via immunoSEQ multiplex PCR; TCRdb's table is partial and in-frame only. Of about 310,000 clones listed, 75% to 90% are singletons. This clone was seen just once. The chain recombines TRBV6-2 or TRBV6-3 with TRBJ2-3, with D uncertain. This clonotype was sampled from a woman in her forties who had recovered from COVID-19. The sequenced material came from PBMCs or T cells enriched from blood (not recorded which). The CDR3, as DNA: TGTGCCAGCAGTTACTTGGTCAGGTTGGATACGCAGTATTTT. Encoded protein: CASSYLVRLDTQYF.